This T cell receptor (beta chain) was retrieved from a study of cytomegalovirus exposure and HLA in healthy donors. PCR involved 60 Vbeta and 13 Jbeta primers. This table comes from immunoSEQ multiplex PCR, and its TCRdb copy is limited to in-frame clones, with some not included. The table shows about 110,000 clones, with around 80% occurring only once. In germline, CDR1 is MNHEY, CDR2 SMNVEV (reference sequence). V was shortened by 3 bases and J by 0 bases, with 9 bases between the two germline ends. The CDR3 has 15 amino acids. Material: PBMCs. This sequence originates from a man aged 55 to 70 in good health and CMV-seronegative. The rearrangement links TRBV27 to TRBJ1-3, with unresolved D. CDR3: CASSLAGSSGNTIYF. For the CDR3, the DNA is TGTGCCAGCAGTTTGGCGGGCTCCTCTGGAAACACCATATATTTT.